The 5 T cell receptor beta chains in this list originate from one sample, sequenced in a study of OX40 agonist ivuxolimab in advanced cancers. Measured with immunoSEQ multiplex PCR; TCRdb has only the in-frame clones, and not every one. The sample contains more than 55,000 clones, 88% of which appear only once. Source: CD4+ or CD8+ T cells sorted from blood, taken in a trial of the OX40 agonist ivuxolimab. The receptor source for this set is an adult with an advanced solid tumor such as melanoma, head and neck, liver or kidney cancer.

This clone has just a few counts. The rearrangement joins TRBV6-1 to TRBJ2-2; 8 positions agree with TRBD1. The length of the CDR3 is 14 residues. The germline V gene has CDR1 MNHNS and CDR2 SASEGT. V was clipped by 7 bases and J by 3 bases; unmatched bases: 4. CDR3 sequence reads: CASTGGPDTGELFF. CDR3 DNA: TGTGCCAGCACAGGGGGCCCGGACACCGGGGAGCTGTTTTTT.

Written as DNA, the CDR3 is TGTGCCAGCACCAGACAGGGTATCTACGAGCAGTACTTC. Its protein is CASTRQGIYEQYF. The chain is built from TRBV28 and TRBJ2-7, with TRBD1 identical over 7 bases. Per the germline V gene, CDR1 is MDHEN and CDR2 is SYDVKM. CDR3 length: 13 amino acids. With V trimmed by 7 bases and J by 3 bases, 6 bases remained unmatched.

For the CDR3, the DNA is TGCGCCAGCAGAGAGAGGGTTGGGAATGAGCAGTTCTTC. It translates to CASRERVGNEQFF. V gene TRBV5-1 combines with J gene TRBJ2-1; D is perhaps TRBD2 (5 bases). This CDR3 has 13 residues. V was clipped by 5 bases and J by 7 bases, with 13 bases between them. Germline V gene data show CDR1 as SGHRS and CDR2 as YFSETQ.

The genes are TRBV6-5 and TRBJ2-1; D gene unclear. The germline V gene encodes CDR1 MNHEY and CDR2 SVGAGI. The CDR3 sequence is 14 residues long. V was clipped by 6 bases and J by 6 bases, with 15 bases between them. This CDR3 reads CASSPRGKGNEQFF. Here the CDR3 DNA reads TGTGCCAGCAGCCCGCGTGGGAAGGGCAATGAGCAGTTCTTC.

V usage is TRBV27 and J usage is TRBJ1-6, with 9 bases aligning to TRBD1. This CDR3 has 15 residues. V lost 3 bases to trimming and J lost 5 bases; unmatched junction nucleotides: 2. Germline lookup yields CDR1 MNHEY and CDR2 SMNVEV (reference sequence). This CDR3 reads CASSLRTGDNSPLHF. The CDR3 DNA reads TGTGCCAGCAGTTTGAGGACAGGGGATAATTCACCCCTCCACTTT.